These 21 T cell receptor beta chains were all obtained from the same sample, sequenced in a study of graft-versus-host responses after intestinal transplantation. The data were produced by immunoSEQ multiplex PCR, yet TCRdb's version contains in-frame clones alone and is incomplete. Of 10,000 to 14,000 clones detected, roughly 76% appear once; the ten largest clones hold 10%. Lymphocytes from graft epithelium and lamina propria were isolated. Sequences were derived from ileum tissue, sampled 23 days after intestinal transplant. The receptors were sampled from a human patient who received an intestinal transplant, so some T cells may come from the graft donor.

V usage is TRBV15 and J usage is TRBJ2-5; TRBD2 agrees at 10 bases. Germline CDR1 reads LNHNV; CDR2 reads YYDKDF (reference sequence). V lost 1 base, J lost 4 bases, and 6 bases stayed unmatched. The CDR3 length is 16 residues. CDR3 nucleotide sequence: TGTGCCACCAGCAGAGCACTAGCGGGAAACGGAGAGACCCAGTACTTC. Translated: CATSRALAGNGETQYF. The whole variable domain, filled in from reference TRBV15 and TRBJ2-5, reads DAMVIQNPRYQVTQFGKPVTLSCSQTLNHNVMYWYQQKSSQAPKLLFHYYDKDFNNEADTPDNFQSRRPNTSFCFLDIRSPGLGDTAMYLCATSRALAGNGETQYFGPGTRLLVL.

This chain connects TRBV4-1 to TRBJ2-1; D possibly matches TRBD1 or TRBD2 (5 bases each). This CDR3 comprises 16 residues. V shed 4 bases and J shed 8 bases, with 21 bases lying between them. Germline loops: CDR1 MGHRA, CDR2 YSYEKL. The CDR3 nucleotides are TGCGCCAGCAGCCTAGATCGCCGGGGCGCCTTGCATGAGCAGTTCTTC. Protein product: CASSLDRRGALHEQFF.

V gene TRBV28 combines with J gene TRBJ1-1, with D tentatively TRBD1 (5 bases). The germline V and J ends were trimmed by 4 bases and 3 bases, with 15 bases remaining between them. Germline CDR1 reads MDHEN; CDR2 reads SYDVKM. The CDR3 is 15 residues long. CDR3 in amino acids: CASSSLGAGDTEAFF. For the CDR3, the DNA is TGTGCCAGCAGTTCCCTTGGGGCCGGGGACACTGAAGCTTTCTTT.

The V gene is TRBV7-9, the J gene TRBJ1-5, with D unresolved. Trimming removed 1 base at V and 4 bases at J, with 8 bases between. The CDR3 has 14 residues. From germline, CDR1 is SEHNR and CDR2 FQNEAQ (reference sequence). The CDR3 protein is CASSLDLRNQPQHF. The CDR3 nucleotides are TGTGCCAGCAGCTTAGACTTAAGGAATCAGCCCCAGCATTTT.

The V call is TRBV4-3, the J call TRBJ2-7; perhaps TRBD2 as D (6 bases). V lost 4 bases and J lost 5, with 12 bases in between. The CDR3 loop spans 13 amino acids. Germline V gene data show CDR1 as LGHNA and CDR2 as YSLEER. The CDR3 DNA follows: TGCGCCAGCAGCCTCCGGAGGGACGACGAGCAGTACTTC. The encoded protein is CASSLRRDDEQYF.

V usage is TRBV2 and J usage is TRBJ1-2, with D possibly TRBD1 on 5 matching bases. V was pared by 6 bases and J by 1 base, with 12 bases between. The CDR3 is made up of 14 amino acids. Germline V gene data show CDR1 as SNHLY and CDR2 as FYNNEI. The CDR3 coding sequence is TGTGCCAGCAGAGTCCTGACAGTTAACTATGGCTACACCTTC. It is translated as CASRVLTVNYGYTF.

The V gene is TRBV6-1, the J gene TRBJ2-2, with unresolved D. Trimming cost V 2 bases and J 4 bases, with 11 bases left between them. The germline V gene has CDR1 MNHNS and CDR2 SASEGT. This CDR3 has 15 amino acids. This chain's CDR3 is CASSEWTVITGELFF. CDR3 sequence (DNA): TGTGCCAGCAGTGAATGGACGGTGATCACCGGGGAGCTGTTTTTT.

The V gene is TRBV27, the J gene TRBJ1-5, with D tentatively TRBD1 (5 bases). V was shortened by 1 base and J by 8 bases, with 18 bases between the two germline ends. The CDR3 covers 16 residues. Per the germline V gene, CDR1 is MNHEY and CDR2 is SMNVEV (reference sequence). Here the CDR3 reads CASSLYGAYQGEPQHF. CDR3 in DNA: TGTGCCAGCAGTTTATATGGGGCATATCAAGGGGAGCCCCAGCATTTT.

V and J are TRBV6-4 and TRBJ2-1; a weak D match, TRBD2 (6 bases). V was clipped by 4 bases and J by 3 bases, with 7 bases between them. Per the germline V gene, CDR1 is MRHNA and CDR2 is SNTAGT. This CDR3 contains 13 residues. As DNA, the CDR3 is TGTGCCAGCAGTGCGGGGGACTACAATGAGCAGTTCTTC. This sequence encodes CASSAGDYNEQFF.

The gene calls are TRBV7-9 and TRBJ1-5, with D possibly TRBD1 on 5 matching bases. Germline V gene data show CDR1 as SEHNR and CDR2 as FQNEAQ (reference sequence). V was clipped by 4 bases and J by 4 bases, with 17 bases between them. The CDR3 runs to 16 residues. CDR3 DNA: TGTGCCAGCAGCTCGGGTCGGGGCGAGAGGAATCAGCCCCAGCATTTT. Its translation: CASSSGRGERNQPQHF.

V and J are TRBV9 and TRBJ2-7; no clear D. The CDR3 runs to 13 residues. Germline loops: CDR1 SGDLS, CDR2 YYNGEE. The V and J ends lost 0 bases and 3 bases respectively, with 7 bases between them. The CDR3 region is CASSVAAGYEQYF. The CDR3 DNA is TGTGCCAGCAGCGTAGCGGCCGGCTACGAGCAGTACTTC.

The V gene is TRBV10-3, the J gene TRBJ2-1; perhaps TRBD1 as D (6 bases). Germline values: CDR1 ENHRY, CDR2 SYGVKD. V was pared by 8 bases and J by 4 bases, with 12 bases between. The CDR3 covers 13 residues. The CDR3 DNA sequence: TGTGCCATCGGGGGACATATTTACAATGAGCAGTTCTTC. It specifies CAIGGHIYNEQFF.

The chain recombines TRBV6-1 with TRBJ2-1; TRBD2 matches 9 bases. Germline CDR1 is MNHNS and CDR2 is SASEGT. J was trimmed by 3 bases and V by 5 bases; bases with no gene match: 5. This CDR3 is 15 amino acids long. Written as DNA, the CDR3 is TGTGCCAGCAGTTTACTAGCGGGCGTCTACAATGAGCAGTTCTTC. It is translated as CASSLLAGVYNEQFF.

There are a few counts of this clone. The J gene is TRBJ2-7, the V gene TRBV4-1, with 8 bases identical to TRBD1. CDR3 length: 15 residues. J lost 5 bases, V lost 1 base, and 7 bases had no gene match. CDR1 is MGHRA, CDR2 YSYEKL, per germline. CDR3 residues: CASSQAGTGGDEQYF. The CDR3 DNA reads as TGCGCCAGCAGCCAAGCCGGGACAGGAGGGGACGAGCAGTACTTC.

This clone has just one count. The chain carries TRBV28 and TRBJ2-7; the match to TRBD2 covers 7 bases. This CDR3 has 17 amino acids. V gave up 6 bases and J gave up 4 bases; unmatched junction bases: 18. The germline gives CDR1 MDHEN, CDR2 SYDVKM. The CDR3 DNA is TGTGCCAGCAGGACATACCTTCGGGGGGTTGGTAGTTACGAGCAGTACTTC. Amino acid sequence: CASRTYLRGVGSYEQYF.

CDR3 sequence: CASSLGSRSGEQYF. The CDR3 nucleotides read TGTGCCAGCAGCTTAGGTAGTCGGTCTGGGGAGCAGTACTTC. The chain has TRBV7-8 and TRBJ2-7, with D unclear. Trimming removed 1 base at V and 7 bases at J, with 14 bases between. CDR1 and CDR2 (germline): SGHVS, FQNEAQ. CDR3 length: 14 residues. The entire variable domain, with the rest obtained from reference TRBV7-8 and TRBJ2-7, is as follows: GAGVSQSPRYKVAKRGQDVALRCDPISGHVSLFWYQQALGQGPEFLTYFQNEAQLDKSGLPSDRFFAERPEGSVSTLKIQRTQQEDSAVYLCASSLGSRSGEQYFGPGTRLTVT.

The chain has TRBV27 and TRBJ1-2; unclear D gene. From germline, CDR1 is MNHEY and CDR2 SMNVEV (reference sequence). CDR3 length: 13 amino acids. Trimming removed 0 bases at V and 6 bases at J, with 8 bases between. The CDR3 is CASSLSPEDGYTF. In nucleotides, the CDR3 is TGTGCCAGCAGTTTATCACCCGAAGATGGCTACACCTTC.

V and J are TRBV7-3 and TRBJ2-2, with 7 positions matching TRBD2. Germline V lookup: CDR1 SGHTA, CDR2 FQGTGA. V gave up 4 bases and J gave up 6 bases; unmatched junction bases: 11. This CDR3 region has 16 residues. CDR3 protein: CASSSRERGVAGELFF. DNA of the CDR3: TGTGCCAGCAGCTCCCGTGAGCGGGGCGTTGCCGGGGAGCTGTTTTTT.

The chain combines TRBV11-1 with TRBJ2-7; D gene ambiguous. The CDR3 extends over 13 amino acids. V was cut by 1 base and J by 3 bases, with 7 bases left in between. Germline V gene sequence: CDR1 SGHAT, CDR2 FQDESV (reference sequence). CDR3: CASSLDGFYEQYF. The DNA for the CDR3 is TGTGCCAGCAGCTTAGATGGATTCTACGAGCAGTACTTC.

The chain is built from TRBV28 and TRBJ1-4, with 7 bases that match TRBD1. The J segment lost 5 bases and the V segment lost 8 bases, leaving 11 bases of the junction unmatched. This CDR3 contains 15 residues. CDR1 is MDHEN and CDR2 is SYDVKM in the germline V gene. The CDR3 DNA sequence: TGTGCCAGCCACCAGGGGGGGGGCTTAAATGAAAAACTGTTTTTT. Protein product: CASHQGGGLNEKLFF.

This clone was picked up a small number of times. The genes are TRBV7-8 and TRBJ2-1; 11 nucleotides line up with TRBD1. The CDR3 is made up of 15 amino acids. Germline V gives CDR1 SGHVS, CDR2 FQNEAQ. With 5 bases clipped from V and 6 bases from J, the junction kept 6 bases outside the gene matches. The CDR3 spells CASSPRDRGINEQFF. CDR3 in DNA: TGTGCCAGCAGCCCCCGGGACAGGGGGATCAATGAGCAGTTCTTC.